This T cell receptor (beta chain) derives from a study of metastatic and nonmetastatic thyroid tumors. Study context: Repertoires were compared across blood and tumor or nodule tissue from malignant and benign thyroid patients. Overall study findings and caveats: It was reportedly found that TCR beta diversity was significantly higher in malignant thyroid tumors than in benign nodules, a difference seen in both blood and tumor samples.

About this clone: Its matching antigen is unknown.

The entire patient cohort was treatment-naive prior to thyroid surgery. After removal of 5 bases from V and 2 bases from J, the junction contained 7 bases not matched to a gene. Germline CDR1 reads SEHNR; CDR2 reads FQNEAQ (reference sequence). This CDR3 has 15 residues. Authors' analysis steps: The distant-metastasis classifier for papillary thyroid cancer was built from CDR3 differences across clinicopathological groups. TCRdb re-called clones via MiXCR from the PCR reads. The V and J calls were not made by the authors but by TCRdb's processing. The sample yields roughly 45,000 clones, roughly 3.1% seen once.

This chain connects TRBV7-9 to TRBJ2-7; 9 bases map to TRBD1. This sequence was found in a female donor with papillary thyroid cancer or a benign thyroid nodule (not recorded which). Some clones in this sample may be carry-over from other donors' samples. The source material was blood. The CDR3 coding sequence is TGTGCCAGCAGCAAAAGGGACAGGGTGGCCTACGAGCAGTACTTC. It encodes CASSKRDRVAYEQYF.